This TCR beta chain stems from a study of early T cells in non-severe SARS-CoV-2 infection. Study details: Investigators sequenced bulk RNA drawn from unsorted whole blood, and chains remained unpaired.

By share of the sample, this clonotype is medium-sized. Its antigen is as yet unknown. The TCR library protocol was used to attach unique molecular identifiers. These identifiers were attached to individual cDNA molecules. TCRdb passed the 5' RACE reads through MiXCR, listing each CDR3 protein once. The table includes about 83,000 distinct CDR3 sequences, roughly an eighth detected once. General study results and limits: Matching results from VDJdb favored anti-spike CD8 responses, leaving private and CD4 specificities undetected.

Germline trimming cut 7 bases from V and 6 bases from J; bases unmatched to any gene: 19. This CDR3 spans 18 amino acids. Germline assignment: CDR1 SEHNR and CDR2 FQNEAQ (reference sequence). The chain recombines TRBV7-9 with TRBJ2-2; the match to TRBD1 covers 8 bases. The origin of this receptor is an adult who was a healthcare worker with PCR-confirmed SARS-CoV-2 infection or an uninfected control (not recorded which). Material: whole blood. The CDR3 region is CASILSTGAWFRPGELFF. The CDR3 region has the DNA TGTGCCAGCATCCTGTCGACAGGGGCCTGGTTTCGGCCCGGGGAGCTGTTTTTT.